The clone carrying this T cell receptor beta chain showed up many times. Its antigen remains unidentified. Splitting of CD4+ cells produced CD45RA+ naive and CD45RA-negative memory subsets. V dropped 4 bases and J dropped 7 bases, with 19 bases sitting between them. CDR3 length equals 15 residues. Germline assignment: CDR1 MGHDK and CDR2 SYGVNS. The data stem from a study of shared clonotypes between healthy human individuals. General observations from the study: It was the non-shared clonotypes that had lower generation probabilities than clonotypes shared by all four donors. Sampling covered nothing but blood. Tissue TCR repertoires likely differ from those found in blood.

The protocol was immunoSEQ multiplex PCR, while the TCRdb copy is restricted to in-frame clones and leaves out a portion. The sample lists about 1 million clones, roughly 75% seen once, with approximately 1.5% in the top ten. The chain has TRBV25-1 and TRBJ1-1; D may be TRBD1 (6 bases). The sequenced sample was memory CD4+ T cells sorted from blood. The subset: CD45RA-negative fraction. This clonotype originated in a man between 18 and 35 years old in good health. CDR3 sequence (DNA): TGTGCCAGCAGTGGGTCTCCGAGGGGGGTGAGTGAAGCTTTCTTT. Encoded protein: CASSGSPRGVSEAFF.